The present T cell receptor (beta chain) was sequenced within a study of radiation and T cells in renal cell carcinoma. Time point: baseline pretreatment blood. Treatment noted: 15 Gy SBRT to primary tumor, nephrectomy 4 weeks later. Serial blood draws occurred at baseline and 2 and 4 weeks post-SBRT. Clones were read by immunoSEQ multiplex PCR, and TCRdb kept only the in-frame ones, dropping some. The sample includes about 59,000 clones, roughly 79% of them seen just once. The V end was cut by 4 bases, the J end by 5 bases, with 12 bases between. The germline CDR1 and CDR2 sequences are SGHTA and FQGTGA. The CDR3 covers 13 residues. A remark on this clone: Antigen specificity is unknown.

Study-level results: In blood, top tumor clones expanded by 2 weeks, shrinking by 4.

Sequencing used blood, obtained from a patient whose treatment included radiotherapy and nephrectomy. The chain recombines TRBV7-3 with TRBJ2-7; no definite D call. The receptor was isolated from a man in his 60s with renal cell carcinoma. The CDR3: CASSSDPLDEQYV. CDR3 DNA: TGTGCCAGCAGCTCGGACCCGCTGGACGAGCAGTACGTC.